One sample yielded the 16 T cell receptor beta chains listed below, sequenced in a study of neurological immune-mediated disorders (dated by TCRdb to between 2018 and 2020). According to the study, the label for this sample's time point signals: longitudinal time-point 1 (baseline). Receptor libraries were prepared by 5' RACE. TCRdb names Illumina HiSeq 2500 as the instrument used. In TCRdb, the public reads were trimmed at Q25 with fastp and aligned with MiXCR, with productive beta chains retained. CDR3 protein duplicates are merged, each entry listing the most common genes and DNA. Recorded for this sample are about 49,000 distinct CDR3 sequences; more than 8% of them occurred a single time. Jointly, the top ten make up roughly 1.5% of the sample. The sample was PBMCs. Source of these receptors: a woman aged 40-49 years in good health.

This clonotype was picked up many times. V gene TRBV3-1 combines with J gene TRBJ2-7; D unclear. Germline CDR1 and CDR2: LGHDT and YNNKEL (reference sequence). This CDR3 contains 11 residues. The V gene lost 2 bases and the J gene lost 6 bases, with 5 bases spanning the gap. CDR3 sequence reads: CASSQLGEQYF. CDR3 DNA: TGTGCCAGCAGCCAATTGGGCGAGCAGTACTTC.

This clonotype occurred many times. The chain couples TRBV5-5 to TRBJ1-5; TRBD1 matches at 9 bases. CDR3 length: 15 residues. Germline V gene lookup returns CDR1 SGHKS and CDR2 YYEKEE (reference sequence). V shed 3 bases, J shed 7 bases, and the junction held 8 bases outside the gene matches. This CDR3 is CASSYRGRPEQPQHF. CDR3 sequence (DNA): TGTGCCAGCAGCTACAGGGGGCGCCCTGAACAGCCCCAGCATTTT.

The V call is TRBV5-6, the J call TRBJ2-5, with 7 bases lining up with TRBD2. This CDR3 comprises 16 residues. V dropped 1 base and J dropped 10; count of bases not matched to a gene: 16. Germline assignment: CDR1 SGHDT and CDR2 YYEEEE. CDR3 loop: CASSLRGGVAFFVQYF. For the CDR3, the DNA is TGTGCCAGCAGCTTGCGCGGGGGAGTGGCCTTTTTCGTCCAGTACTTC.

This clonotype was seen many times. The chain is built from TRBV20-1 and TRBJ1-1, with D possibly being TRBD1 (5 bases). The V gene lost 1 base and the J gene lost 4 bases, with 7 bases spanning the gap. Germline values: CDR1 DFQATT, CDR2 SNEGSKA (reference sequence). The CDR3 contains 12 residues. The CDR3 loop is CSARAGSTEAFF. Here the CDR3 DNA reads TGCAGTGCTAGAGCAGGGAGCACTGAAGCTTTCTTT.

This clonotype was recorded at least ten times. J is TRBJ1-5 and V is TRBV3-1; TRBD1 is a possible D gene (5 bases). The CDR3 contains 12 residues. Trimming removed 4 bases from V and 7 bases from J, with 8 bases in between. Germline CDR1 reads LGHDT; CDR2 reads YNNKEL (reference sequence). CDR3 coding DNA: TGTGCCAGCAGCCCCCGGGGCCAGCCCCAGCATTTT. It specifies CASSPRGQPQHF. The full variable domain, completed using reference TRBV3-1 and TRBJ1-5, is DTAVSQTPKYLVTQMGNDKSIKCEQNLGHDTMYWYKQDSKKFLKIMFSYNNKELIINETVPNRFSPKSPDKAHLNLHINSLELGDSAVYFCASSPRGQPQHFGDGTRLSIL.

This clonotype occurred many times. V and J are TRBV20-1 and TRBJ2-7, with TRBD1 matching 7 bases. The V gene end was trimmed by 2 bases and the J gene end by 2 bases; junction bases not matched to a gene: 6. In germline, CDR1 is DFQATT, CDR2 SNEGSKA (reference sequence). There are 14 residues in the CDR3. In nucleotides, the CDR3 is TGCAGTGCTAGAACCCGGGACAGAACCTACGAGCAGTACTTC. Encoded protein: CSARTRDRTYEQYF.

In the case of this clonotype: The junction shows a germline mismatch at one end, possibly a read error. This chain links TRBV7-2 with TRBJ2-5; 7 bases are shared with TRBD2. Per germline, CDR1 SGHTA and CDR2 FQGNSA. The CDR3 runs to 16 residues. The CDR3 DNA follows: TGTGCCAGAAGCTTAGCGTTTGGACTGGGGGGGGACACCCAGTACTTC. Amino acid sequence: CARSLAFGLGGDTQYF.

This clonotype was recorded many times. This CDR3 is CASSERGRSYYNEQFF. DNA for the CDR3: TGTGCCAGCAGTGAGAGAGGCCGGTCCTATTACAATGAGCAGTTCTTC. This chain connects TRBV2 to TRBJ2-1; D is unclear. V was clipped by 3 bases and J by 4 bases, with 16 bases between them. Germline-derived CDR1 and CDR2 are SNHLY and FYNNEI. The CDR3 is made up of 16 amino acids.

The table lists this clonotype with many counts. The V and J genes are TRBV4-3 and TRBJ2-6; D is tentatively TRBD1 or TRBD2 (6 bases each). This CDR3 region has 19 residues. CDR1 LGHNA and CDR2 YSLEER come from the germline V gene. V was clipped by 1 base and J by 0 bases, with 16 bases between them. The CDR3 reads CASSQGSEGGYSGANVLTF. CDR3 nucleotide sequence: TGCGCCAGCAGCCAAGGATCCGAAGGGGGGTACTCTGGGGCCAACGTCCTGACTTTC.

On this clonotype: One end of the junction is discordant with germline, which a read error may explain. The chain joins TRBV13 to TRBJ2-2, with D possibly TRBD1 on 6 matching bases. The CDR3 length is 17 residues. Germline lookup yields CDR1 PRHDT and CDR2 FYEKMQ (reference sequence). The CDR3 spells CSSSSTTLRGCTGELFF. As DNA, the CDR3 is TGTTCCAGCAGCTCGACGACCCTCAGGGGCTGCACCGGGGAGCTGTTTTTT.

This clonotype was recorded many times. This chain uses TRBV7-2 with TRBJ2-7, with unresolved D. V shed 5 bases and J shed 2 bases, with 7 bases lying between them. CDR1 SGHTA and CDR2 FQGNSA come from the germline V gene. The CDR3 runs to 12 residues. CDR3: CASSPPAYEQYF. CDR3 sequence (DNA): TGTGCCAGCAGCCCCCCGGCCTACGAGCAGTACTTC.

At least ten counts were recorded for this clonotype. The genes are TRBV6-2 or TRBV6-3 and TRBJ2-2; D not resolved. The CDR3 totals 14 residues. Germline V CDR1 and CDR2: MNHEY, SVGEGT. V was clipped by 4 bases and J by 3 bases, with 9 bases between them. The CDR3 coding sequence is TGTGCCAGCAGTTGGGCCAGCGACACCGGGGAGCTGTTTTTT. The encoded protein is CASSWASDTGELFF.

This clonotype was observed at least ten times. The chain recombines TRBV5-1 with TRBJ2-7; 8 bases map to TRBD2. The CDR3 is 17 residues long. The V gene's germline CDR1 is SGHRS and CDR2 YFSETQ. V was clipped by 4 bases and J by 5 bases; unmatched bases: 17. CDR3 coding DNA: TGCGCCAGCAGCAGGTCTCCAGCGCGGGGGGACCCGAACGAGCAGTACTTC. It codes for CASSRSPARGDPNEQYF.

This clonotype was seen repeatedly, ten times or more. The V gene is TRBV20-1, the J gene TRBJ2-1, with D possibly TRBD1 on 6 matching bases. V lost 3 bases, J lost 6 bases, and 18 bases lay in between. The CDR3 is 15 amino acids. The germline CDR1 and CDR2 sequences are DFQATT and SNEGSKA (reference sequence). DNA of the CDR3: TGCAGTGCTAGGACCACAGGGATGTCGGGCAATGAGCAGTTCTTC. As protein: CSARTTGMSGNEQFF.

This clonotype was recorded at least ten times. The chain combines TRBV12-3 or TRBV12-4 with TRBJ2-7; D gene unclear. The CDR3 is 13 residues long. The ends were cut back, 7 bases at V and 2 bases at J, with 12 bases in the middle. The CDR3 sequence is CASNYAETYEQYF. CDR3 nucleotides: TGTGCCAGCAATTATGCGGAGACCTACGAGCAGTACTTC.

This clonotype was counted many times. The CDR3 DNA follows: TGCGCCAGCAGCTTTGGGTCAAGCCTTTATTACGAGCAGTACTTC. Its translation is CASSFGSSLYYEQYF. The V call is TRBV5-1, the J call TRBJ2-7; D uncertain. The CDR3 has 15 amino acids. V gave up 2 bases and J gave up 4 bases, with 16 bases separating them. CDR1 is SGHRS, CDR2 YFSETQ, per germline.